This paragraph covers one T cell receptor (beta chain) sequence. Its antigen is currently unknown. This specimen belongs to a study of radiation and T cells in renal cell carcinoma. General study results and limits: In blood, top tumor clones expanded by 2 weeks, shrinking by 4.

The method was immunoSEQ multiplex PCR; TCRdb's version includes in-frame clones alone and lacks a portion of them. This table holds fewer than 85,000 clones, approximately 90% found once. V was clipped by 5 bases and J by 2 bases, with 6 bases between them. This CDR3 contains 12 residues. Per germline, CDR1 MNHEY and CDR2 SVGAGI. Specified time point: blood 4 weeks post-SBRT, at nephrectomy. Specified treatment: 15 Gy SBRT to primary tumor, nephrectomy 4 weeks later. Nephrectomy followed 15 Gy stereotactic body radiation by 4 weeks. Serial blood draws occurred at baseline and 2 and 4 weeks post-SBRT. This TCR derives from a woman in her sixties or seventies with renal cell carcinoma. The specimen comprised blood, sampled from a patient whose treatment included radiotherapy and nephrectomy. This rearrangement joins TRBV6-5 to TRBJ1-2, with D uncertain. CDR3 sequence (DNA): TGTGCCAGCAGTGCTAGGAACTATGGCTACACCTTC. This codes for CASSARNYGYTF.